The source of this TCR beta chain is a study of post-analysis software for immune sequencing data. Study-wide context: Relapsing-remitting, secondary progressive and progressive-relapsing multiple sclerosis courses were included. Study-level results: Patients showed TRBV5-6, TRBV5-1 and TRBV20-1 among 4 or 5 TRBV segments more frequent than in controls. Those with multiple sclerosis, the patient group, showed significantly lower normalized Chao1 diversity than controls. When the samples were clustered directly with F measure, those that had been prepared in the same batch showed strong co-clustering.

Germline V lookup: CDR1 SEHNR, CDR2 FQNEAQ (reference sequence). V gave up 11 bases and J gave up 8 bases, with 12 bases separating them. This CDR3 has 10 amino acids. Prepared TCR beta cDNA libraries contained unique molecular identifiers. Each batch of about 0.95 to 10 million T cells produced roughly 0.5 million cDNA molecules. In TCRdb, the PCR reads were re-called with MiXCR into one record per CDR3 protein. The sample has about 460,000 distinct CDR3 sequences, 40% to 55% seen once. A single count supports this clonotype. No antigen is known for it. The sequence was obtained from a girl aged 5 to 17 with multiple sclerosis. The sample comprised blood. This rearrangement joins TRBV7-9 to TRBJ1-2; D may be TRBD1 (5 bases). CDR3 DNA: TGTGCCTCCGGGCCAGGGGGCTACACCTTC. Translation gives CASGPGGYTF.